The source of this T cell receptor (beta chain) is a study of CD8 T cells in Susac syndrome. The germline V gene has CDR1 SGHVS and CDR2 FNYEAQ. Losses at the gene ends were 3 bases for V and 6 bases for J; bases not matched to a gene: 7. The CDR3 is made up of 15 amino acids. The RNA, about 0.45 to 1 ug, was put through reverse transcription using random hexamers. The authors amplified TCR beta CDR3 across 54 Vbeta and 13 Jbeta using immunoSEQ multiplex PCR. TCRdb ran MiXCR on the immunoSEQ multiplex PCR reads and lists one entry per CDR3 protein. There are a few hundred thousand distinct CDR3 sequences in the sample; approximately 90% occur only once, and roughly 0.13% lies in the top ten.

The receptor comes from a human donor with multiple sclerosis. Sample: CD8+ T cells from PBMCs. The rearrangement links TRBV7-6 to TRBJ2-1, with 8 bases that match TRBD2. This CDR3 reads CASSFTSGRSNEQFF. DNA of the CDR3: TGTGCCAGCAGCTTCACTAGCGGACGAAGCAATGAGCAGTTCTTC.